The 23 T cell receptor beta chains below come from one sample, sequenced in a study of CD8+ T cells in alopecia areata. RNA was extracted and reverse transcribed into cDNA as the sequencing template. Clones were read by immunoSEQ multiplex PCR, and TCRdb kept only the in-frame ones, dropping some. The repertoire consists of under 350,000 clones, none detected only once. Markers used for sorting pooled cutaneous lymph node cells were CD4, CD8alpha, NKG2D, NKG2ACE and others. Sequences were obtained from CD4+ T cells sorted from a lymph node. The receptors come from a C3H/HeJ mouse with alopecia areata. These mice share the MHC haplotype H2-k.

Comments on this clone: Mouse germline and gene names are used. The read ends 4 residues before the CDR3 terminus; that terminus is restored from the germline J gene. Other nucleotide sequences from this sample produce the same CDR3. The rearrangement joins TRBV13-2 to TRBJ2-5; TRBD2 aligns across 8 bases. The CDR3 is 14 amino acids. Germline V CDR1 and CDR2: NNHNN, SYGAGS (reference sequence). Trimming took 3 bases from V and 2 from J; bases not matched to a gene: 2. Incomplete CDR3 DNA: TGTGCCAGCGGTGCCGACTGGGGCCAAGAC. Its protein is CASGADWGQD. The whole CDR3 is CASGADWGQDTQYF.

Points on this clone: Gene names and germline match the mouse. Read coverage stops 4 residues before the CDR3 terminus; the germline J gene supplies the remainder. The rearrangement joins TRBV13-3 to TRBJ2-1, with D tentatively TRBD1 (5 bases). Trimming left V 5 bases short and J 2 bases short, with 8 bases between. Germline V lookup: CDR1 NNHDY, CDR2 SYVADS. The CDR3 loop spans 13 amino acids. CDR3 sequence reads: CASRKTDYAEQFF. The sequenced CDR3 bases are TGTGCCAGCAGAAAGACAGACTATGCT.

This clone has just a few counts. Gene names denote mouse genes. The DNA ends 4 residues before the CDR3 does, and the rest of the CDR3 is filled in from the germline J gene. The genes are TRBV19 and TRBJ1-1; D is perhaps TRBD1 (5 bases). The length of the CDR3 is 14 residues. V lost 5 bases and J lost 2, with 13 bases in between. The V gene's germline CDR1 is FNHDT and CDR2 SITEND (reference sequence). CDR3 in amino acids: CASRPPGHNTEVFF. CDR3 DNA, as far as it was read: TGTGCCAGCAGGCCTCCTGGACATAACACA.

This clone has only a few counts. The genes and germline here are from mouse. The sequence runs out 4 residues before the end of the CDR3; the remainder is reconstructed from the germline J gene. The V call is TRBV13-1, the J call TRBJ1-1; 7 bases are shared with TRBD1. The V gene end was trimmed by 5 bases and the J gene end by 3 bases; junction bases not matched to a gene: 7. CDR1 is NSHNY, CDR2 SYGAGN, per germline. The CDR3 spans 14 residues. Here the CDR3 reads CASSLQGLDTEVFF. The CDR3 bases that were read are TGTGCCAGCAGCCTACAGGGGTTGGACACA.

In its sample, this clone was seen a few times. Genes and germline come from the mouse. The read stops 4 residues short of the end of the CDR3; the missing end is completed from the germline J gene. The rearrangement joins TRBV1 to TRBJ1-2; D uncertain. There are 12 residues in the CDR3. Per germline, CDR1 NSQYPW and CDR2 LRSPGD (reference sequence). The part of the CDR3 DNA that was read is TGCACCTGCAGTGCAGAGTGGGGC. Residues: CTCSAEWG. The entire CDR3 protein reads CTCSAEWGDYTF.

This clone was counted only a few times. Each gene name is a mouse one. The read comes to an end 4 residues before the CDR3 does, leaving the germline J gene to fill in the end. This rearrangement joins TRBV5 to TRBJ1-1, with unresolved D. Germline V gene lookup returns CDR1 LGHNA and CDR2 YNLKQL (reference sequence). The CDR3 has 12 residues. The V end was cut by 2 bases, the J end by 1 base, with 2 bases between. The DNA read from the CDR3 is TGTGCCAGCAGCCAATTAAACACA. This encodes CASSQLNT. In full, the CDR3 is CASSQLNTEVFF.

This clone was counted a few times. These gene names are mouse names. The read halts 4 residues ahead of the CDR3 end, with the missing end drawn from the germline J gene. This sample also contains other DNA sequences that code for the same CDR3. J is TRBJ2-5 and V is TRBV5; 7 bases are a match to TRBD1. V trimming: 4 bases; J trimming: 3 bases; junction bases outside the gene matches: 1. The length of the CDR3 is 13 residues. CDR1 LGHNA and CDR2 YNLKQL come from the germline V gene (reference sequence). The CDR3 loop reads CASSRDSQDTQYF. The sequenced CDR3 bases are TGTGCCAGCAGCCGGGACAGTCAAGAC.

Of note for this clone: Genes and germline come from the mouse. From the germline J gene comes the end of the CDR3, since the read stops 4 residues before it. V usage is TRBV19 and J usage is TRBJ2-1, with 10 nucleotides matching TRBD1. This CDR3 contains 16 residues. V dropped 0 bases and J dropped 4; count of bases not matched to a gene: 4. Germline V gene sequence: CDR1 FNHDT, CDR2 SITEND (reference sequence). The sequenced part of the CDR3 DNA is TGTGCCAGCAGTATAGCCCCGGGACAGGGGTATGCT. Encoded protein: CASSIAPGQGYA. The entire CDR3 reads CASSIAPGQGYAEQFF.

This clone has a handful of counts. Mouse gene names and germline throughout. Sequencing ends 4 residues short of the CDR3 end; the germline J gene provides the rest. The V call is TRBV5, the J call TRBJ2-3; D is ambiguous. This CDR3 is 12 amino acids long. Looked up from germline, CDR1 is LGHNA and CDR2 is YNLKQL (reference sequence). The CDR3 DNA, read in part, is TGTGCCAGCAGCCAACAGGAAGAA. This codes for CASSQQEE. The CDR3 in its entirety is CASSQQEETLYF.

This clone was observed a handful of times. Mouse gene names apply. The read ends 4 residues shy of where the CDR3 ends; the end is completed using the germline J gene. The chain employs TRBV31 and TRBJ2-7; no definite D call. Germline V gene data show CDR1 as GKSSPN and CDR2 as SITVG. The CDR3 length is 12 residues. Partial CDR3 DNA: TGTGCCTGGAGTCCGACACAATAT. This gives the protein CAWSPTQY. The CDR3 in its entirety is CAWSPTQYEQYF.

This clone was counted only a few times. Gene names follow the mouse nomenclature. The CDR3 DNA, read in part, is TGCACCTGCAGGGAACTGGGGGGGCGCGTTCAAAAC. This sequence encodes CTCRELGGRVQN. The whole CDR3 sequence is CTCRELGGRVQNTLYF. The chain links TRBV1 to TRBJ2-4; 11 bases match TRBD2. The read terminates 4 residues ahead of where the CDR3 ends, so the germline J gene completes it. Trimming cost V 6 bases and J 2 bases; bases outside gene matches: 7. Germline V gene sequence: CDR1 NSQYPW, CDR2 LRSPGD (reference sequence). This CDR3 is 16 amino acids long.

Remarks on this clone: This may arise from a read error, as a much more abundant clone is one base away. The gene names given are mouse names. The CDR3 goes on 4 residues after the read ends, and that part is filled in from the germline J gene. This chain links TRBV13-1 with TRBJ1-2, with TRBD1 matching over 10 bases. This CDR3 contains 14 residues. Germline assignment: CDR1 NSHNY and CDR2 SYGAGN. The J segment lost 4 bases and the V segment lost 2 bases, leaving 2 bases of the junction unmatched. The DNA read from the CDR3 is TGTGCCAGCAGTGAGGGGACAGGGGTCTCC. Protein: CASSEGTGVS. The entire CDR3 is CASSEGTGVSDYTF.

As to this clone: Here the gene names and germline are mouse. The sequence runs out 4 residues before the end of the CDR3; the remainder is reconstructed from the germline J gene. V gene TRBV13-1 combines with J gene TRBJ2-1; 9 bases fit TRBD2. In germline, CDR1 is NSHNY, CDR2 SYGAGN. V shed 3 bases and J 4 bases; nucleotides not matched to a gene: 5. The CDR3 runs to 15 residues. CDR3 sequence: CASSGETGGYAEQFF. The DNA read from the CDR3 is TGTGCCAGCAGTGGGGAGACTGGGGGATATGCT.

Notes on this clone: Mouse germline and gene names are used. The CDR3 goes on 4 residues after the read ends, and that part is filled in from the germline J gene. The chain has TRBV31 and TRBJ2-1; 10 bases are a match to TRBD2. Germline lookup yields CDR1 GKSSPN and CDR2 SITVG. The CDR3 covers 15 residues. CDR3: CAWSLLGGRRAEQFF. The sequenced CDR3 bases are TGTGCCTGGAGTCTGCTGGGGGGGCGCCGGGCT. The whole variable domain, remainder taken from reference TRBV31 and TRBJ2-1, is AQTIHQWPVAEIKAVGSPLSLGCTIKGKSSPNLYWYWQATGGTLQQLFYSITVGQVESVVQLNLSASRPKDDQFILSTEKLLLSHSGFYLCAWSLLGGRRAEQFFGPGTRLTVL.

This clone has a handful of counts. Mouse germline and gene names are used. CDR3 sequence: CAWSPRTAEVFF. The sequenced part of the CDR3 DNA is TGTGCCTGGAGTCCTCGGACAGCA. The V gene is TRBV31, the J gene TRBJ1-1; maybe TRBD1 (6 bases). The read terminates 4 residues before the CDR3 end, so the remaining end is supplied by the germline J gene. Germline loops: CDR1 GKSSPN, CDR2 SITVG. This CDR3 is 12 amino acids long. The variable domain in full, with the rest retrieved from reference TRBV31 and TRBJ1-1, is AQTIHQWPVAEIKAVGSPLSLGCTIKGKSSPNLYWYWQATGGTLQQLFYSITVGQVESVVQLNLSASRPKDDQFILSTEKLLLSHSGFYLCAWSPRTAEVFFGKGTRLTVV.

Notes on this clone: The gene names given are mouse names. The missing CDR3 end, 4 residues past where the read stops, is filled in from the germline J gene. This sample also contains other DNA sequences that code for the same CDR3. The chain recombines TRBV4 with TRBJ2-3; D is unresolved. This CDR3 spans 12 amino acids. CDR1 is LGHDT, CDR2 YNNKQL, per germline (reference sequence). V was pared by 4 bases and J by 0 bases, with 2 bases between. Partial CDR3 DNA: TGTGCCAGCAGCTCTAGTGCAGAA. This codes for CASSSSAE. The full CDR3 reads CASSSSAETLYF.

This clone has only a few counts. The gene names here belong to mouse. Sequencing ends 4 residues short of the CDR3 end; the germline J gene provides the rest. V and J are TRBV19 and TRBJ2-5; D not resolved. CDR3 length: 13 residues. V lost 3 bases and J lost 0, with 5 bases in between. Germline lookup yields CDR1 FNHDT and CDR2 SITEND (reference sequence). Partial CDR3 DNA: TGTGCCAGCAGTACTCAAAACCAAGAC. Translation gives CASSTQNQD. The entire CDR3 is CASSTQNQDTQYF.

A note on this clone: Mouse gene names and germline throughout. The DNA ends 4 residues before the CDR3 does, and the rest of the CDR3 is filled in from the germline J gene. In the same sample, other DNA sequences code for this CDR3. The chain employs TRBV13-1 and TRBJ1-2, with TRBD1 identical over 7 bases. After removal of 4 bases from V and 0 bases from J, the junction contained 3 bases not matched to a gene. This CDR3 contains 14 residues. The germline CDR1 and CDR2 sequences are NSHNY and SYGAGN. The CDR3: CASSRDRTNSDYTF. The sequenced part of the CDR3 DNA is TGTGCCAGCAGTCGGGACAGAACAAACTCC.

This clone was counted between two and nine times. All gene names here are mouse names. The read finishes 4 residues shy of the CDR3 end, and the germline J gene is used to complete it. Additional DNA sequences in this sample encode the identical CDR3. The chain employs TRBV13-1 and TRBJ1-2, with TRBD1 identical over 7 bases. The CDR3 covers 13 residues. With V trimmed by 5 bases and J by 2 bases, 3 bases remained unmatched. Germline V gene lookup returns CDR1 NSHNY and CDR2 SYGAGN. This CDR3 is CASSGDSNSDYTF. Partial CDR3 DNA: TGTGCCAGCAGCGGGGACAGTAACTCC.

This clone was picked up a small number of times. Germline and genes here are mouse. The read ends 4 residues before the CDR3 terminus; that terminus is restored from the germline J gene. This sequence joins TRBV13-1 and TRBJ2-1; 9 bases align to TRBD2. The CDR3 sequence is 15 residues long. Germline CDR1 NSHNY, CDR2 SYGAGN. The covered CDR3 bases are TGTGCCAGCAGTCCCTACTGGGGGGATAGGGCT. This sequence encodes CASSPYWGDRA. The complete CDR3 reads CASSPYWGDRAEQFF.

Comment on this clone: Genes and germline come from the mouse. The missing CDR3 end, 4 residues past where the read stops, is filled in from the germline J gene. The rearrangement joins TRBV13-1 to TRBJ1-1; D is uncertain. The V gene's germline CDR1 is NSHNY and CDR2 SYGAGN. CDR3 length equals 12 residues. The sequenced part of the CDR3 DNA is TGTGCCAGCAGTGATGCACCAGGA. It codes for CASSDAPG. The full CDR3 sequence reads CASSDAPGEVFF.

This clone came up a few times. The listed genes are named as in mouse. The read halts 4 residues ahead of the CDR3 end, with the missing end drawn from the germline J gene. This sequence joins TRBV13-3 and TRBJ2-7, with 8 bases lining up with TRBD1. From germline, CDR1 is NNHDY and CDR2 SYVADS. The length of the CDR3 is 15 residues. CDR3: CASSDVPGQDYEQYF. The DNA read from the CDR3 is TGTGCCAGCAGTGATGTCCCGGGACAGGATTAT.

On this clone itself: Gene names and germline match the mouse. The CDR3 end is not reached by the read, which stops 4 residues before it; the germline J gene fills it in. The gene calls are TRBV13-1 and TRBJ2-2; TRBD1 matches 8 bases. CDR3 length: 16 residues. J was trimmed by 1 base and V by 0 bases; bases with no gene match: 2. Per germline, CDR1 NSHNY and CDR2 SYGAGN. CDR3 amino acids: CASSDGTGRNTGQLYF. CDR3 DNA (partial): TGTGCCAGCAGTGATGGGACAGGGAGAAACACCGGG.